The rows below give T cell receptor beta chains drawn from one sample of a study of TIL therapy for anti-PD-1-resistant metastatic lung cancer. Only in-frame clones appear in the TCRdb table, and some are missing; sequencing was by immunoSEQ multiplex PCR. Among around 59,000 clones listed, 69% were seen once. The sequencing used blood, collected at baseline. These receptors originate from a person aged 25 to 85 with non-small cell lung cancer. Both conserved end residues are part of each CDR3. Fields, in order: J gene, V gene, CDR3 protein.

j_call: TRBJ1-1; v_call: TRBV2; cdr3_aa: CASGGDRNTEAFF
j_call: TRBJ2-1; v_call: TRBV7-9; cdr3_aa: CASTPRAGGSYNEQFF
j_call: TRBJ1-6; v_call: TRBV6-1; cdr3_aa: CASSEAAGQGRSPLHF
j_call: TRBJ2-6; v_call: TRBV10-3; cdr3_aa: CAIRVGISGANVLTF
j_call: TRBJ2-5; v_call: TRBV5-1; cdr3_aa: CASSYILGEETQYF
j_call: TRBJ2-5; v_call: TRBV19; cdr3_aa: CASGWGVKETQYF
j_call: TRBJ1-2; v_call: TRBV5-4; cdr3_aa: CASSLGPRLFAF
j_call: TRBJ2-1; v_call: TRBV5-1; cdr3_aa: CASSPNEGEQFF
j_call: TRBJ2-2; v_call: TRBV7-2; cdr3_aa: CASTTSWLTGELFF
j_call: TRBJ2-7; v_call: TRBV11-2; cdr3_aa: CASSARDRGLSEQYF
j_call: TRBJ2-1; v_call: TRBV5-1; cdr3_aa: CASSLVLAGKEYEQFF
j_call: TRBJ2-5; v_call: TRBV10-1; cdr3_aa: CATQTGIQETQYF
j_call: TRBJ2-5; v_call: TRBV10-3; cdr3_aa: CAIADRVETQYF
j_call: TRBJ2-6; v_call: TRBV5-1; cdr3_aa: CASSSRATSGANVLTF
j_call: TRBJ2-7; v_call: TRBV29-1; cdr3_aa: CSVAPGQGVRYEQYF
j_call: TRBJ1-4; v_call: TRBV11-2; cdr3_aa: CASSLAGANEKLFF
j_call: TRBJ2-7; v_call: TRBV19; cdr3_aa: CASSPGHRVDEQYF
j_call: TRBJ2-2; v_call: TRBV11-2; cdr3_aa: CASSFTLGAGELFF
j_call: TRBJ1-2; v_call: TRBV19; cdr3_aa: CASSPRFLNGYTF
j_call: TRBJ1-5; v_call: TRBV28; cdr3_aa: CASSFWQGEPQHF
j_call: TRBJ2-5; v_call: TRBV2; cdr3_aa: CASSESAKTETQYF
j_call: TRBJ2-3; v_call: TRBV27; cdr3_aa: CASTRQGPGYTQYF
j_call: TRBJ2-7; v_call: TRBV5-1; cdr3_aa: CASSLVVAAPYEQYF
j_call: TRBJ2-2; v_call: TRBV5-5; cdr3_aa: CASSLSTGSGELFF
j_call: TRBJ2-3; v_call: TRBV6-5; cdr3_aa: CASSYIQREWDTQYF